This T cell receptor beta chain was captured by sequencing in a study of blood T cell repertoires in COVID-19. Produced via immunoSEQ multiplex PCR; TCRdb's table is partial and in-frame only. Of 200,000 to 250,000 clones listed, approximately 80% are singletons. CDR3 length equals 16 residues. From germline, CDR1 is SGHAT and CDR2 FQNNGV. The V segment lost 1 base and the J segment 8 bases; nucleotides outside the gene matches: 10. The sequence was obtained from a woman aged 60 to 75 who had recovered from COVID-19. Sequences were obtained from peripheral blood. The chain links TRBV11-2 to TRBJ2-4; 8 bases line up with TRBD2. The CDR3 reads CASSLGRGGLEDIQYF. DNA for the CDR3: TGTGCCAGCAGCTTAGGACGGGGGGGCCTGGAGGACATTCAGTACTTC. The variable domain in full, completed from reference TRBV11-2 and TRBJ2-4, reads EAGVAQSPRYKIIEKRQSVAFWCNPISGHATLYWYQQILGQGPKLLIQFQNNGVVDDSQLPKDRFSAERLKGVDSTLKIQPAKLEDSAVYLCASSLGRGGLEDIQYFGAGTRLSVL.